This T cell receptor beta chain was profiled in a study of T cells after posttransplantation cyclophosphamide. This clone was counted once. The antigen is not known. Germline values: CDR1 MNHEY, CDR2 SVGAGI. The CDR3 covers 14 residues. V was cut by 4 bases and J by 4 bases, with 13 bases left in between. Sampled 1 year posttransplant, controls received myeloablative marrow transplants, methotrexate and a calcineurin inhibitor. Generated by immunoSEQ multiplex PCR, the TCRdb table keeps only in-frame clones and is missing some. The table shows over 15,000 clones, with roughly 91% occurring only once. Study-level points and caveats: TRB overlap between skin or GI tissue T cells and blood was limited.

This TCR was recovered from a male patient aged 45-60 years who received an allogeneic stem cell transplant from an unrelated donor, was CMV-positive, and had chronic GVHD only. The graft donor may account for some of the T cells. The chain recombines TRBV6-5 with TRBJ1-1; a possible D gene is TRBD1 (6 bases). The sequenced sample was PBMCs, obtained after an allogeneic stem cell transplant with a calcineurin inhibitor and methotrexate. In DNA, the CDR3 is TGTGCCAGCAGTTCCGCAGGGGCAGGCACTGAAGCTTTCTTT. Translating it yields CASSSAGAGTEAFF.